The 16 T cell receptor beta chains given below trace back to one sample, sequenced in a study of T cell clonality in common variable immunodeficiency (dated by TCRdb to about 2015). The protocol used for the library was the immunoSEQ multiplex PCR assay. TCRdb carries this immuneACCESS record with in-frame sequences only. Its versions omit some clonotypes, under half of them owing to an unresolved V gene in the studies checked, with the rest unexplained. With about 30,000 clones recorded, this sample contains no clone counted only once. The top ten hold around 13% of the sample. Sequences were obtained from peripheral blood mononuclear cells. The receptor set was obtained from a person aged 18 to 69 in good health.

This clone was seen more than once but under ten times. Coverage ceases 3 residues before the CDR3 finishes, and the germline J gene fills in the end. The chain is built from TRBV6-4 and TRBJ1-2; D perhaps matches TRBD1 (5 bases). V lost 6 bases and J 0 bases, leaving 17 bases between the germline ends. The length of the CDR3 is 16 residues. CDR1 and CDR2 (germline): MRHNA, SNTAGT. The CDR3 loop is CASSPSRGDSNYGYTF. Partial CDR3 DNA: TGTGCCAGCAGCCCCAGTCGAGGGGATTCTAACTATGGC.

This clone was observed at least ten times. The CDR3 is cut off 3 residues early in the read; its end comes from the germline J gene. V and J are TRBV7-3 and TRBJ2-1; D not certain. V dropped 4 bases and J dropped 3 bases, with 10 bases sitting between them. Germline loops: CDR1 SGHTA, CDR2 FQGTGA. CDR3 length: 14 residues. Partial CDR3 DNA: TGTGCCAGCAGCTCGCGCGACAACTACAATGAG. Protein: CASSSRDNYNE. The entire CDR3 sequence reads CASSSRDNYNEQFF.

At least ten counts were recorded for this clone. The CDR3 here is CASSLGLRDTQYF. CDR3 bases read: TGTGCCAGCAGCTTAGGCCTCCGAGATACG. The J gene is TRBJ2-3, the V gene TRBV13; no definite D call. The sequence runs out 3 residues before the end of the CDR3; the remainder is reconstructed from the germline J gene. Looked up from germline, CDR1 is PRHDT and CDR2 is FYEKMQ (reference sequence). V lost 0 bases and J lost 5, with 6 bases in between. The CDR3 contains 13 residues.

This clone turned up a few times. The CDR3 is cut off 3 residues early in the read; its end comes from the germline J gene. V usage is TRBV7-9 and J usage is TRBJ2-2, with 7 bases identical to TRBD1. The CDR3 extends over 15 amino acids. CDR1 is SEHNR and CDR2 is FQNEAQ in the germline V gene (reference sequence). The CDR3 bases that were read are TGTGCCAGCAGCTTAGGGACAGGTGTATATGAAAAG. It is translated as CASSLGTGVYEK. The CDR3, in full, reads CASSLGTGVYEKLFF.

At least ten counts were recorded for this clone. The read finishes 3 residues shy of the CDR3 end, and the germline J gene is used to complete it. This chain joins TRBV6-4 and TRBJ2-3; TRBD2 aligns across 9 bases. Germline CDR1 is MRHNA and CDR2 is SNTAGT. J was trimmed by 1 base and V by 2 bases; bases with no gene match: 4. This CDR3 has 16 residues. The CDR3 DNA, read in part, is TGTGCCAGCAGTGACCAGCCTAGCGGGGGCACAGATACG. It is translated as CASSDQPSGGTDT. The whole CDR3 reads CASSDQPSGGTDTQYF.

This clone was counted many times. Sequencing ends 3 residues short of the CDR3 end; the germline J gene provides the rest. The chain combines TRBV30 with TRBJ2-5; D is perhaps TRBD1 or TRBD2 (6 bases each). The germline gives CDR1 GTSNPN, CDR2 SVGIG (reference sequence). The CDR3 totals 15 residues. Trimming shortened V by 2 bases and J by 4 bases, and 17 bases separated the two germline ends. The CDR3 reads CAWSRRRDKRETQYF. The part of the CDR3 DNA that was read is TGTGCCTGGAGTAGGAGGCGGGACAAGAGAGAGACC. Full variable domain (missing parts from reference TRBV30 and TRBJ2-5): SQTIHQWPATLVQPVGSPLSLECTVEGTSNPNLYWYRQAAGRGLQLLFYSVGIGQISSEVPQNLSASRPQDRQFILSSKKLLLSDSGFYLCAWSRRRDKRETQYFGPGTRLLVL.

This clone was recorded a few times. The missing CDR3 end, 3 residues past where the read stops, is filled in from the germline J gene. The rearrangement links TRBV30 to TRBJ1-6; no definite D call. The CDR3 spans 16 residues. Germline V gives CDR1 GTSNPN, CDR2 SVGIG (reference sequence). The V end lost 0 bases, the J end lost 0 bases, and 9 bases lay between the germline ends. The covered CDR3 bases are TGTGCCTGGAGTGTCGCGGGAAGCTCCTATAATTCACCC. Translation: CAWSVAGSSYNSP. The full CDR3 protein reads CAWSVAGSSYNSPLHF.

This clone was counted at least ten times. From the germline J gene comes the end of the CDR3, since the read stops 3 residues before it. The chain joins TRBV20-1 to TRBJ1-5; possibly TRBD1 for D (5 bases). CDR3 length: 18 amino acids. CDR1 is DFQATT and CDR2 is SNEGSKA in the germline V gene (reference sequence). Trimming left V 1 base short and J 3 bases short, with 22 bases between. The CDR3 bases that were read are TGCAGTGCTAGAGGGACCTTTACAGGTTCCCCCTACAATCAGCCC. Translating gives CSARGTFTGSPYNQP. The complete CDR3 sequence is CSARGTFTGSPYNQPQHF.

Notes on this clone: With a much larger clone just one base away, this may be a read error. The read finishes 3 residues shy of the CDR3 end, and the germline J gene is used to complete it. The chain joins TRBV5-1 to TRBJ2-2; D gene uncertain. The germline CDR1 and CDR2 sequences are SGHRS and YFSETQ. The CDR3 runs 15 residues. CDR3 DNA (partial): TGCGCCAGCAGTCCGGCGGTCTCAACTAATGAAAAG. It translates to CASSPAVSTNEK. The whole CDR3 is CASSPAVSTNEKLFF.

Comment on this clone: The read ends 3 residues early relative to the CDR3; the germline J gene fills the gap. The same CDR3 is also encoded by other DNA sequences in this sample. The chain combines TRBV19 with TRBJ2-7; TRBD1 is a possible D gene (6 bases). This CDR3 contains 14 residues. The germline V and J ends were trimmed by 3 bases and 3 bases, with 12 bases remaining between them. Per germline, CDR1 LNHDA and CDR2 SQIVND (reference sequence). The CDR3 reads CASSMRDNLYEQYF. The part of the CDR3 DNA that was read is TGTGCCAGTAGTATGAGGGACAACCTCTACGAG.

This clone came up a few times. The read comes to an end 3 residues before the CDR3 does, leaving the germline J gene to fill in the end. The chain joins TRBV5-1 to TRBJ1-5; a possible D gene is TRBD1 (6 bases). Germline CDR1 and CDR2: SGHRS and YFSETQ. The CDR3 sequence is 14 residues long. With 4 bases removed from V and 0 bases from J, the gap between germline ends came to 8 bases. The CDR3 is CASSKDSSNQPQHF. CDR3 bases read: TGCGCCAGCAGCAAGGACAGTAGCAATCAGCCC.

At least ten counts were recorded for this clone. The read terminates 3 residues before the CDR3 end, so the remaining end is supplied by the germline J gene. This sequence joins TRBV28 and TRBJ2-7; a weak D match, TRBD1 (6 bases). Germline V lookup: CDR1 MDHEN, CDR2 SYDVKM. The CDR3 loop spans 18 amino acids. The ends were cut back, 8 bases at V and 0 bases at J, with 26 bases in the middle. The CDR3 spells CASSSVGANGRSSYEQYF. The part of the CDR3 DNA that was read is TGTGCCAGCTCCAGCGTGGGGGCTAATGGCAGGAGCTCCTACGAG.

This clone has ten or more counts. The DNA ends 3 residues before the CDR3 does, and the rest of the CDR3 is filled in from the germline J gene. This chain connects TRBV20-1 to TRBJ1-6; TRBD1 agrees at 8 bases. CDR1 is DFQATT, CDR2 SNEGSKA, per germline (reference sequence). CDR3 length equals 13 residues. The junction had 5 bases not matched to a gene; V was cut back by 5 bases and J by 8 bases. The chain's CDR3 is CSAEGQEYSPLHF. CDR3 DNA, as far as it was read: TGCAGTGCTGAGGGACAGGAGTATTCACCC.

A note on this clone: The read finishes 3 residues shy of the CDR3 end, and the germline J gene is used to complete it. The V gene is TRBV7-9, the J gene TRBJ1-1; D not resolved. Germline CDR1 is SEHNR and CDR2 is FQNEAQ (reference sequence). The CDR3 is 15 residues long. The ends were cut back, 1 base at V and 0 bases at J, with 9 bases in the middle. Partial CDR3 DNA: TGTGCCAGCAGCTTAGATGGACTAATGAACACTGAA. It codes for CASSLDGLMNTE. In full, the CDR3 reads CASSLDGLMNTEAFF.

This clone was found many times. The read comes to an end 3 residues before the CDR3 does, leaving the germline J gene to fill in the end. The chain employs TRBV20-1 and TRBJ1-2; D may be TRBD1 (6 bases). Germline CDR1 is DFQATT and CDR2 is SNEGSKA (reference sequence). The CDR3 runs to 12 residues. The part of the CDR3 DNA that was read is TGCAGTGCCACCGGGACAATAGATAGC. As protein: CSATGTIDS. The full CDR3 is CSATGTIDSYTF.

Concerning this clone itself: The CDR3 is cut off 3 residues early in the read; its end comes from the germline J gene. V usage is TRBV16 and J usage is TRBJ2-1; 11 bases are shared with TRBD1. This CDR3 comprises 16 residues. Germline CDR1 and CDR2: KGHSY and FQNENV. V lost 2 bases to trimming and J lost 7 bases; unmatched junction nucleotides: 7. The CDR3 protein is CASSQMGQGDMNEQFF. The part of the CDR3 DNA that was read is TGTGCCAGCAGCCAAATGGGACAGGGGGATATGAATGAG.